Presented here are 8 T cell receptor beta chains from one specimen sequenced in a study of graft-versus-host responses after intestinal transplantation. Libraries were prepared by immunoSEQ multiplex PCR; TCRdb keeps only in-frame clonotypes and omits some of them. The sample gives about 85,000 clones, approximately 89% of which show up once; 7% to 8.5% is in the top ten. Their specific antigens are unknown. The specimen comprised unstimulated CD8+ T cells sorted from spleen or lymph node cells, sampled before transplant. Receptors originate from a human donor who was the organ donor for an intestinal transplant.

This clone was detected only once. J is TRBJ2-7 and V is TRBV27, with 7 bases matching TRBD2. Germline V lookup: CDR1 MNHEY, CDR2 SMNVEV (reference sequence). The ends lost 6 bases at V and 7 bases at J; junction bases unmatched: 9. The CDR3 has 13 residues. This CDR3 is CASRSGLGEEQYF. CDR3 DNA: TGTGCCAGCAGATCAGGACTAGGGGAGGAGCAGTACTTC.

V is TRBV7-2 and J is TRBJ2-3; TRBD1 matches at 8 bases. The CDR3 is 17 amino acids. Trimming took 2 bases from V and 4 from J; bases not matched to a gene: 11. The germline CDR1 and CDR2 sequences are SGHTA and FQGNSA. The CDR3 sequence: CASSLLRQGKFADTQYF. The CDR3 nucleotides are TGTGCCAGCAGCTTATTACGACAGGGGAAGTTCGCAGATACGCAGTATTTT.

The gene calls are TRBV6-5 and TRBJ1-1; D might be TRBD1 (6 bases). CDR1 MNHEY and CDR2 SVGAGI come from the germline V gene. Trimming cost V 6 bases and J 3 bases, with 17 bases left between them. The CDR3 loop spans 15 amino acids. In DNA form, the CDR3 reads TGTGCCAGCAGAAGTAGGGGGGGCGAGGACACTGAAGCTTTCTTT. It is translated as CASRSRGGEDTEAFF.

This clone was found a few times. The rearrangement uses TRBV7-9 and TRBJ2-2; 9 bases line up with TRBD2. The ends lost 4 bases at V and 5 bases at J; junction bases unmatched: 11. Germline V gene data show CDR1 as SEHNR and CDR2 as FQNEAQ (reference sequence). The CDR3 loop spans 17 amino acids. DNA of the CDR3: TGTGCCAGCAGCTCCGGGATAGCGGGGGAGGAAACCGGGGAGCTGTTTTTT. Its protein is CASSSGIAGEETGELFF. The full variable domain, completed using reference TRBV7-9 and TRBJ2-2, is DTGVSQNPRHKITKRGQNVTFRCDPISEHNRLYWYRQTLGQGPEFLTYFQNEAQLEKSRLLSDRFSAERPKGSFSTLEIQRTEQGDSAMYLCASSSGIAGEETGELFFGEGSRLTVL.

In DNA form, the CDR3 reads TGTGCCAGCAGCGCTCCGGGACTAGCGGGAGGCACAGATACGCAGTATTTT. Amino acid sequence: CASSAPGLAGGTDTQYF. This rearrangement joins TRBV9 to TRBJ2-3; 14 bases align to TRBD2. Germline loops: CDR1 SGDLS, CDR2 YYNGEE. There are 17 residues in the CDR3. Germline trimming cut 3 bases from V and 1 base from J; bases unmatched to any gene: 4.

CDR3 bases: TGTGCCAGCAGCCCGGACACCTTGAACACTGAAGCTTTCTTT. The encoded protein is CASSPDTLNTEAFF. The chain links TRBV7-9 to TRBJ1-1, with D perhaps matching TRBD1 (5 bases). V gave up 5 bases and J gave up 0 bases, with 10 bases separating them. This CDR3 region has 14 residues. From germline, CDR1 is SEHNR and CDR2 FQNEAQ (reference sequence).

The J gene is TRBJ2-1, the V gene TRBV9, with 9 bases that match TRBD1. Germline V lookup: CDR1 SGDLS, CDR2 YYNGEE. After removal of 5 bases from V and 7 bases from J, the junction contained 16 bases not matched to a gene. The CDR3 is 17 amino acids. CDR3 amino acids: CASSPGQGGHSTNEQFF. Written as DNA, the CDR3 is TGTGCCAGCAGTCCGGGACAGGGTGGTCATTCGACGAATGAGCAGTTCTTC.

The genes are TRBV28 and TRBJ1-2; TRBD1 aligns across 7 bases. CDR3 length equals 13 residues. The V gene's germline CDR1 is MDHEN and CDR2 SYDVKM. The J segment lost 8 bases and the V segment lost 2 bases, leaving 5 bases of the junction unmatched. CDR3 sequence: CASSLDRVWGYTF. CDR3 DNA: TGTGCCAGCAGTTTAGACAGGGTATGGGGCTACACCTTC.